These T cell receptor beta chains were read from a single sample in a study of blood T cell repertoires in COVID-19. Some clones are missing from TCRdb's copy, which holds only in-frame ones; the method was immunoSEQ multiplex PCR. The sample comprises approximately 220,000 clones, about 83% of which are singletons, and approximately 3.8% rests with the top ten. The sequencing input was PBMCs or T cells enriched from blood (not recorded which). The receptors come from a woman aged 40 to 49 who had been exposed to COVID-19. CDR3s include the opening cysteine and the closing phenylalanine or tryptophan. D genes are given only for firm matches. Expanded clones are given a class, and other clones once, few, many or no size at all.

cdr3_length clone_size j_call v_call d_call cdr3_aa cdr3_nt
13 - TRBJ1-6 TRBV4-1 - CASSLPTNSALHF TGCGCCAGCAGCCTTCCTACTAATTCAGCCCTCCACTTT
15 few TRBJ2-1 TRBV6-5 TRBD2 CASSYGGGASNEQFF TGTGCCAGCAGTTATGGCGGGGGAGCCTCGAATGAGCAGTTCTTC
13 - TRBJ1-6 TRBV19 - CASMLQNNSPLHF TGTGCCAGTATGTTACAGAATAATTCACCCCTCCACTTT
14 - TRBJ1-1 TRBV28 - CASSSGQFNTEAFF TGTGCCAGCAGTTCAGGACAGTTCAACACTGAAGCTTTCTTT
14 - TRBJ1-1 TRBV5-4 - CASSLAPQGSEAFF TGTGCCAGCAGCTTGGCCCCCCAGGGGTCTGAAGCTTTCTTT
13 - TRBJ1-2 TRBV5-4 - CASSGDTNYGYTF TGTGCCAGCAGCGGGGACACGAACTATGGCTACACCTTC
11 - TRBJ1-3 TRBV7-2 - CASSLGNTIYF TGTGCCAGCAGCCTCGGAAACACCATATATTTT
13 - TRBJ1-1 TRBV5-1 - CASSLEGGAEAFF TGCGCCAGCAGCTTGGAAGGGGGGGCTGAAGCTTTCTTT
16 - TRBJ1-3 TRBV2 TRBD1 CASSPGQDLSGNTIYF TGTGCCAGCAGTCCGGGACAGGATCTCTCTGGAAACACCATATATTTT
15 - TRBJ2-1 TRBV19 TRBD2 CASSMVSGGGTEQFF TGTGCCAGTAGTATGGTTAGTGGGGGGGGGACGGAGCAGTTCTTC
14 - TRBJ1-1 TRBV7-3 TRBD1 CASSEGQGAPEAFF TGTGCCAGCAGCGAAGGACAGGGAGCTCCAGAAGCTTTCTTT
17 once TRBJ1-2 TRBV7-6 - CASSLYPFYPVRDGYTF TGTGCCAGCAGCTTATATCCCTTTTACCCTGTGAGGGATGGCTACACCTTC
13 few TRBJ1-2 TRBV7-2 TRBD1 CASSSGQGNGYTF TGTGCCAGCAGTTCCGGACAGGGCAATGGCTACACCTTC
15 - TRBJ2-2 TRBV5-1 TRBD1 CASSFSQGVLGELFF TGCGCCAGCAGCTTCAGCCAGGGGGTTTTGGGGGAGCTGTTTTTT
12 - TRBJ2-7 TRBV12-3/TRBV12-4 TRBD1 CASNGQGEPAHF TGTGCCAGCAACGGACAGGGGGAACCGGCCCACTTC
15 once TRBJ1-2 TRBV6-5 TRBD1 CASSYPGQGFYGYTF TGTGCCAGCAGTTACCCTGGACAGGGGTTCTATGGCTACACCTTC